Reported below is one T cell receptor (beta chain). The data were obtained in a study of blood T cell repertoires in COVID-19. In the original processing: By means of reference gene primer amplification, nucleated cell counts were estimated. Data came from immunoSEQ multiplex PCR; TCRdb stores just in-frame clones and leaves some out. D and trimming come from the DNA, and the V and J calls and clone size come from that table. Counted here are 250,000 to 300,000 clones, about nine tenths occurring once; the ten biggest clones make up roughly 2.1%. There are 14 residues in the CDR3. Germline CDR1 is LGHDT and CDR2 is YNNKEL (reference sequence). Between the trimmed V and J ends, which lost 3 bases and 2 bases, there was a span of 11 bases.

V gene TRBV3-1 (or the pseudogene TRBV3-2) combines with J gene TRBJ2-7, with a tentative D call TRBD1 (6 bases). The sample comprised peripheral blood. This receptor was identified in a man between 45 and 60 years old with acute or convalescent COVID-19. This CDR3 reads CASSQIQGAYEQYF. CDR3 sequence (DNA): TGTGCCAGCAGCCAGATACAGGGCGCCTACGAGCAGTACTTC.